This TCR beta chain comes out of a study of PD-1 blockade in classical Hodgkin lymphoma. Study findings and constraints: Complete responders entered with baseline diversity on par with newly diagnosed patients, the results showed.

In the case of this clone: What it binds is not known.

All patients relapsed after autologous stem cell transplantation, and brentuximab vedotin exposure varied. Reported best responses ranged across complete response, partial response or progressive disease. Germline-derived CDR1 and CDR2 are MNHNY and SVGAGI (reference sequence). This CDR3 has 14 amino acids. With 10 bases clipped from V and 4 bases from J, the junction kept 10 bases outside the gene matches. Assay used: immunoSEQ multiplex PCR; TCRdb lists only in-frame clones, some missing. The sample has approximately 89,000 clones, approximately 80% seen once. The TCR originated in a human donor with classical Hodgkin lymphoma. V usage is TRBV6-6 and J usage is TRBJ1-1; TRBD1 matches at 9 bases. The sample consisted of peripheral blood mononuclear cells (PBMCs), taken at baseline. The CDR3 DNA reads as TGTGCCATCGGGGGCTTGGGACAGGGCACTGAAGCTTTCTTT. Its protein is CAIGGLGQGTEAFF.